The 27 T cell receptor beta chains below come from one sample, sequenced in a study of shared clonotypes between healthy human individuals (dated by TCRdb to 2020 to 2022). Library method: the immunoSEQ multiplex PCR assay. TCRdb provides this immuneACCESS table in a form limited to in-frame rearrangements. Some clones are lacking; in checked studies, under half of them reflect an unresolved V gene, and why the rest are absent is not known. This sample holds fewer than 550,000 clones; almost 80% were observed only once. The ten largest account for around 13% of the sample. The sample was PBMCs. Receptors were obtained from a woman aged 40 to 50 in good health. Some clones in this sample may be carry-over from other donors' samples.

V usage is TRBV5-1 and J usage is TRBJ1-1; 7 positions agree with TRBD1. The CDR3 length is 16 residues. With 0 bases clipped from V and 0 bases from J, the junction kept 5 bases outside the gene matches. Germline lookup yields CDR1 SGHRS and CDR2 YFSETQ. The CDR3 here is CASSLELGTVNTEAFF. CDR3 DNA sequence: TGCGCCAGCAGCTTGGAACTGGGGACAGTGAACACTGAAGCTTTCTTT. Drawing the rest from reference TRBV5-1 and TRBJ1-1, the complete variable domain is KAGVTQTPRYLIKTRGQQVTLSCSPISGHRSVSWYQQTPGQGLQFLFEYFSETQRNKGNFPGRFSGRQFSNSRSEMNVSTLELGDSALYLCASSLELGTVNTEAFFGQGTRLTVV.

In this sample, this clone turned up once. The chain combines TRBV11-2 with TRBJ2-7, with 7 positions matching TRBD2. Losses at the gene ends were 7 bases for V and 2 bases for J; bases not matched to a gene: 11. The germline V gene has CDR1 SGHAT and CDR2 FQNNGV. The CDR3 spans 15 residues. CDR3 residues: CASTTMGGPTYEQYF. CDR3 DNA sequence: TGTGCCAGCACTACGATGGGAGGGCCCACCTACGAGCAGTACTTC.

The chain is built from TRBV6-1 and TRBJ1-5; maybe TRBD1 (5 bases). Germline CDR1 is MNHNS and CDR2 is SASEGT. The CDR3 contains 14 residues. V was trimmed by 7 bases and J by 3 bases, leaving 13 bases between them. The CDR3 loop is CASNPGGINQPQHF. CDR3 nucleotides: TGTGCCAGCAACCCCGGGGGTATCAATCAGCCCCAGCATTTT.

This clone came up a few times. The sample holds other DNA sequences that translate to the same CDR3. J is TRBJ2-5 and V is TRBV19; D possibly corresponds to TRBD2 (5 bases). Between the trimmed V and J ends, which lost 5 bases and 5 bases, there was a span of 6 bases. The V gene's germline CDR1 is LNHDA and CDR2 SQIVND (reference sequence). The CDR3 has 11 amino acids. This chain's CDR3 is CASSSGETQYF. Here the CDR3 DNA reads TGTGCCAGTAGTTCGGGGGAGACCCAGTACTTC.

The chain joins TRBV6-5 to TRBJ2-1, with 9 bases aligning to TRBD2. V trimming: 6 bases; J trimming: 8 bases; junction bases outside the gene matches: 5. The CDR3 runs 13 residues. CDR1 is MNHEY and CDR2 is SVGAGI in the germline V gene. CDR3 sequence (DNA): TGTGCCAGCAGAATAGCGGGAGCCCATGAGCAGTTCTTC. It is translated as CASRIAGAHEQFF.

The J gene is TRBJ1-3, the V gene TRBV18; D is ambiguous. V was pared by 0 bases and J by 0 bases, with 15 bases between. This CDR3 contains 18 residues. Germline values: CDR1 KGHSH, CDR2 LQKENI. The chain's CDR3 is CASSPPFRANHSGNTIYF. CDR3 coding DNA: TGTGCCAGCTCACCACCGTTTAGGGCGAACCACTCTGGAAACACCATATATTTT.

The genes are TRBV6-1 and TRBJ2-3, with D possibly being TRBD2 (7 bases). Germline CDR1 MNHNS, CDR2 SASEGT. The CDR3 has 16 residues. Trimming cost V 0 bases and J 0 bases, with 10 bases left between them. The CDR3 DNA sequence: TGTGCCAGCAGTGAAGCGGGGGGGACAAGCACAGATACGCAGTATTTT. Amino acid sequence: CASSEAGGTSTDTQYF.

This chain joins TRBV28 and TRBJ2-2, with 7 bases aligning to TRBD1. Germline V CDR1 and CDR2: MDHEN, SYDVKM. CDR3 length: 12 amino acids. The V segment lost 6 bases and the J segment 10 bases; nucleotides outside the gene matches: 5. The CDR3 region has the DNA TGTGCCAGCAGGCAAGGGGGCCTGGAGCTGTTTTTT. It yields the protein CASRQGGLELFF. Supplemented by reference TRBV28 and TRBJ2-2, the full variable domain reads DVKVTQSSRYLVKRTGEKVFLECVQDMDHENMFWYRQDPGLGLRLIYFSYDVKMKEKGDIPEGYSVSREKKERFSLILESASTNQTSMYLCASRQGGLELFFGEGSRLTVL.

This clone is classed as medium-sized. Other DNA sequences from this sample encode an identical CDR3 as well. The V gene is TRBV30, the J gene TRBJ2-2; D gene unclear. CDR1 and CDR2 from the germline V gene are GTSNPN and SVGIG (reference sequence). CDR3 size: 15 residues. Trimming removed 0 bases from V and 3 bases from J, with 11 bases in between. This CDR3 reads CAWSVKPRDTGELFF. CDR3 in DNA: TGTGCCTGGAGTGTAAAACCCCGGGACACCGGGGAGCTGTTTTTT.

The chain couples TRBV11-2 to TRBJ2-1; D remains unclear. CDR1 SGHAT and CDR2 FQNNGV come from the germline V gene. The CDR3 length is 15 residues. V was cut by 3 bases and J by 4 bases, with 13 bases left in between. The CDR3 region has the DNA TGTGCCAGCAGCTTGAATGGTGGACCTTACAATGAGCAGTTCTTC. This translates into CASSLNGGPYNEQFF.

This clone was seen only once. CDR3 bases: TGTGCCAGCTCACCAAATAGGGACGCCATATCTAGCACAGATACGCAGTATTTT. It codes for CASSPNRDAISSTDTQYF. The gene calls are TRBV18 and TRBJ2-3; D could derive from TRBD1 or TRBD2 (5 bases each). Trimming took 2 bases from V and 0 from J, leaving 18 bases between them. The CDR3 length is 18 residues. Germline CDR1 and CDR2: KGHSH and LQKENI.

V gene TRBV2 combines with J gene TRBJ2-5; 8 bases match TRBD1. The CDR3 is 14 residues long. Germline values: CDR1 SNHLY, CDR2 FYNNEI. The J segment lost 2 bases and the V segment lost 6 bases, leaving 5 bases of the junction unmatched. The CDR3 coding sequence is TGTGCCAGCAGGACGACAGGGGCGCAAGAGACCCAGTACTTC. Its protein is CASRTTGAQETQYF.

The table lists this clone with many counts. This chain links TRBV15 with TRBJ2-1, with TRBD1 as a possible D gene (7 bases). From germline, CDR1 is LNHNV and CDR2 YYDKDF (reference sequence). Deletions cut 4 bases from V and 0 bases from J, with 19 bases between. The CDR3 totals 18 residues. CDR3 in amino acids: CATSTGGLEGASYNEQFF. DNA of the CDR3: TGTGCCACCAGCACCGGGGGTCTGGAGGGGGCCTCCTACAATGAGCAGTTCTTC.

The CDR3 DNA is TGTGCCAGCAGCTTACGGGACAGCTCCTACAATGAGCAGTTCTTC. Amino acid sequence: CASSLRDSSYNEQFF. The chain uses TRBV7-3 and TRBJ2-1, with TRBD1 matching 7 bases. CDR1 and CDR2 from the germline V gene are SGHTA and FQGTGA. This CDR3 has 15 amino acids. V was pared by 2 bases and J by 0 bases, with 1 base of the junction left unmatched.

V is TRBV7-3 and J is TRBJ2-3, with 7 bases aligning to TRBD2. In germline, CDR1 is SGHTA, CDR2 FQGTGA. V lost 5 bases, J lost 3 bases, and 11 bases stayed unmatched. The CDR3 consists of 16 residues. The CDR3 DNA reads TGTGCCAGCAGCGAGTTTTCGCGGCGGGAGACAGATACGCAGTATTTT. This codes for CASSEFSRRETDTQYF.

This clone was seen at least ten times. The DNA of the CDR3 is TGTGCCAGCAGCCCGGGGCCCGGGTACTCTGGAAACACCATATATTTT. Its protein product is CASSPGPGYSGNTIYF. V and J are TRBV7-6 and TRBJ1-3; D is perhaps TRBD1 (5 bases). CDR1 and CDR2 (germline): SGHVS, FNYEAQ. With 5 bases removed from V and 0 bases from J, the gap between germline ends came to 14 bases. The CDR3 is 16 amino acids.

The chain employs TRBV6-1 and TRBJ1-2; weak D call: TRBD1 (6 bases). With 5 bases removed from V and 6 bases from J, the gap between germline ends came to 16 bases. The CDR3 runs 14 residues. CDR1 and CDR2 (germline): MNHNS, SASEGT. The CDR3 reads CASSFMDRIDGYTF. The CDR3 nucleotides read TGTGCCAGCAGTTTTATGGACAGAATCGATGGCTACACCTTC.

The rearrangement uses TRBV5-8 and TRBJ1-1; possibly TRBD1 for D (6 bases). Germline V gene lookup returns CDR1 SGHTS and CDR2 YDEGEE. CDR3 length: 17 amino acids. Trimming took 7 bases from V and 2 from J, leaving 24 bases between them. The CDR3 reads CASHYMTGLLDNTEAFF. In DNA form, the CDR3 reads TGTGCCAGCCACTATATGACAGGTTTACTTGATAACACTGAAGCTTTCTTT.

This chain uses TRBV19 with TRBJ2-1, with D unresolved. V gave up 6 bases and J gave up 7 bases, with 13 bases separating them. Per germline, CDR1 LNHDA and CDR2 SQIVND (reference sequence). CDR3 length: 13 residues. CDR3 sequence reads: CASSPRMKNEQFF. The CDR3 nucleotides read TGTGCCAGTAGCCCCCGAATGAAGAATGAGCAGTTCTTC.

The V call is TRBV29-1, the J call TRBJ2-1; TRBD1 matches at 8 bases. CDR1 SQVTM and CDR2 ANQGSEA come from the germline V gene. V shed 5 bases, J shed 4 bases, and the junction held 7 bases outside the gene matches. The CDR3 extends over 14 amino acids. The CDR3, as DNA: TGCAGCGTTTACGGGACAGGCGTTTACAATGAGCAGTTCTTC. Its translation is CSVYGTGVYNEQFF.

This clone has just a few counts. V gene TRBV21-1 combines with J gene TRBJ1-1; the table's D gene call, TRBD1, was not cross checked with the DNA. TRBV21-1 is a pseudogene segment. The CDR3 is 17 amino acids. The CDR3 region has the DNA TGTGCCAGCAGCCCGCCCCCCAGGGAAAGAGTAACCGCTGAAGCTTTCTTT. It codes for CASSPPPRERVTAEAFF.

The genes are TRBV7-3 and TRBJ1-3, with 9 bases aligning to TRBD1. The CDR3 is 15 residues long. Trimming took 5 bases from V and 6 from J; bases not matched to a gene: 8. From germline, CDR1 is SGHTA and CDR2 FQGTGA. This chain's CDR3 is CASSGMGQGVNTIYF. CDR3 coding DNA: TGTGCCAGCAGCGGAATGGGACAGGGAGTAAACACCATATATTTT.

The chain employs TRBV7-2 and TRBJ1-5, with 7 bases that match TRBD1. J gave up 3 bases and V 4 bases, and 3 bases lay outside the gene matches. Germline CDR1 is SGHTA and CDR2 is FQGNSA. The CDR3 spans 14 residues. The CDR3 loop is CASSSGQFNQPQHF. The CDR3 bases are TGTGCCAGCAGCTCGGGACAGTTCAATCAGCCCCAGCATTTT. Full variable domain (outside the CDR3, taken from reference TRBV7-2 and TRBJ1-5): GAGVSQSPSNKVTEKGKDVELRCDPISGHTALYWYRQSLGQGLEFLIYFQGNSAPDKSGLPSDRFSAERTGGSVSTLTIQRTQQEDSAVYLCASSSGQFNQPQHFGDGTRLSIL.

V is TRBV4-1 and J is TRBJ2-7; 14 bases match TRBD2. The ends lost 5 bases at V and 6 bases at J; junction bases unmatched: 6. The CDR3 has 15 residues. Germline V gives CDR1 MGHRA, CDR2 YSYEKL. The CDR3 protein is CASSGGTSGRSEQYF. CDR3 coding DNA: TGCGCCAGCAGCGGCGGGACTAGCGGGAGAAGCGAGCAGTACTTC.

The rearrangement links TRBV5-1 to TRBJ1-2; D ambiguous. V lost 0 bases and J 8 bases, leaving 14 bases between the germline ends. The CDR3 is 14 amino acids. Germline CDR1 is SGHRS and CDR2 is YFSETQ. The CDR3 DNA sequence: TGCGCCAGCAGCTTGGGGCAGACGGACGCCGGCTACACCTTC. It translates to CASSLGQTDAGYTF. Using reference TRBV5-1 and TRBJ1-2 for the parts outside the CDR3, the full variable domain is KAGVTQTPRYLIKTRGQQVTLSCSPISGHRSVSWYQQTPGQGLQFLFEYFSETQRNKGNFPGRFSGRQFSNSRSEMNVSTLELGDSALYLCASSLGQTDAGYTFGSGTRLTVV.

The chain links TRBV30 to TRBJ2-1; TRBD2 aligns across 8 bases. V lost 1 base, J lost 5 bases, and 4 bases stayed unmatched. This CDR3 is built from 14 residues. Germline V gives CDR1 GTSNPN, CDR2 SVGIG (reference sequence). CDR3 bases: TGTGCCTGGAGTGGGCCGGGAGGGGACAATGAGCAGTTCTTC. Translated, it gives CAWSGPGGDNEQFF. The full variable domain, in which reference TRBV30 and TRBJ2-1 provide the parts outside the CDR3, is SQTIHQWPATLVQPVGSPLSLECTVEGTSNPNLYWYRQAAGRGLQLLFYSVGIGQISSEVPQNLSASRPQDRQFILSSKKLLLSDSGFYLCAWSGPGGDNEQFFGPGTRLTVL.

The chain employs TRBV10-2 and TRBJ2-5, with TRBD1 identical over 7 bases. In germline, CDR1 is WSHSY, CDR2 SAAADI. The V gene end was trimmed by 4 bases and the J gene end by 0 bases; junction bases not matched to a gene: 5. The CDR3 covers 15 residues. The CDR3 here is CASSGTTGYQETQYF. As DNA, the CDR3 is TGCGCCAGCAGTGGCACGACAGGGTACCAAGAGACCCAGTACTTC.